The rows below give T cell receptor beta chains drawn from one sample of a study of cytomegalovirus exposure and HLA in healthy donors. Produced via immunoSEQ multiplex PCR; TCRdb's table is partial and in-frame only. This sample carries about 140,000 clones, around 75% of them seen once, and the ten largest clones take over 0.95%. The specimen sequenced was PBMCs. These receptors came from a female donor in good health and CMV-seronegative. Both conserved end residues are part of each CDR3. A D gene is named only where the DNA matches it firmly. Clone size is shown for a subset of rows, as once, few, many or a class of expanded clone.

cdr3_nt	cdr3_aa	d_call	j_call	clone_size	v_call
TGTGCCAGCACAACCGGGGTCTACACAGATACGCAGTATTTT	CASTTGVYTDTQYF	NA	TRBJ2-3	NA	TRBV28
TGCAGCGCAGGGACTAGCGGGCACAATGAGCAGTTCTTC	CSAGTSGHNEQFF	TRBD2	TRBJ2-1	NA	TRBV29-1
TGCAGCGTCCGGTTGGTAGACTCTGGAAACACCATATATTTT	CSVRLVDSGNTIYF	NA	TRBJ1-3	NA	TRBV29-1
TGCGCCAGCAGCTTGGGGGGGACAGGGGGCTCCTACGAGCAGTACTTC	CASSLGGTGGSYEQYF	TRBD1	TRBJ2-7	NA	TRBV5-1
TGTGCCAGCAGCGCCGGGGGGAGCGGCTCCTACGAGCAGTACTTC	CASSAGGSGSYEQYF	TRBD2	TRBJ2-7	once	TRBV5-6
TGCAGCGTCTCCGGGACAGGGGACCCTCCTGCCCCCTACGAGCAGTACTTC	CSVSGTGDPPAPYEQYF	TRBD1	TRBJ2-7	NA	TRBV29-1
TGCAGCGTTGACGCGGGGGAGGGTCAGCCCCAGCATTTT	CSVDAGEGQPQHF	NA	TRBJ1-5	NA	TRBV29-1
TGTGCCAGCAGTTTGACCGGACACCTAATCAATCAGCCCCAGCATTTT	CASSLTGHLINQPQHF	NA	TRBJ1-5	NA	TRBV27
TGTGCCAGCAGCTCCCCTGGACTAGCGGGAGTCACGCAGTATTTT	CASSSPGLAGVTQYF	TRBD2	TRBJ2-3	NA	TRBV5-6
TGTGCCAGCGCTCCATATCAGCGGACCGGGGAGCTGTTTTTT	CASAPYQRTGELFF	NA	TRBJ2-2	NA	TRBV6-5
TGTGCCACCCCGGGACACTTGACCGGGGAGCTGTTTTTT	CATPGHLTGELFF	NA	TRBJ2-2	NA	TRBV19
TGTGCCACCAGCAGAGATAACCCCCCCAGGGCGAACACTGAAGCTTTCTTT	CATSRDNPPRANTEAFF	NA	TRBJ1-1	NA	TRBV15
TGTGCCAGCTCAACGACAGCTAACGAGCAGTACTTC	CASSTTANEQYF	NA	TRBJ2-7	NA	TRBV18
TGTGCCAGCAGGGGCCGGGGAGAGGAGACCCAGTACTTC	CASRGRGEETQYF	NA	TRBJ2-5	NA	TRBV27
TGTGCCAGCAGTGAATTTATCCTCCTAGCGGCCCAAGAGACCCAGTACTTC	CASSEFILLAAQETQYF	TRBD2	TRBJ2-5	NA	TRBV6-1
TGTGCCTGGACCGCCCCAGGGAAGAGATACACTGAAGCTTTCTTT	CAWTAPGKRYTEAFF	NA	TRBJ1-1	NA	TRBV30
TGTGCCAGCAGTTTAGGGGGCGGGCATACCTACGAGCAGTACTTC	CASSLGGGHTYEQYF	NA	TRBJ2-7	NA	TRBV28
TGTGCCAGCAGCCATGGGGGGGGCTCCTACGAGCAGTACTTC	CASSHGGGSYEQYF	TRBD2	TRBJ2-7	NA	TRBV25-1
TGTGCCAGCAGCCAACTGGGACAGGGCGATGAAAAACTGTTTTTT	CASSQLGQGDEKLFF	TRBD1	TRBJ1-4	few	TRBV14
TGTGCCAGCTCACCACCGGACAGGGCGAGCTCCTACGAGCAGTACTTC	CASSPPDRASSYEQYF	TRBD1	TRBJ2-7	NA	TRBV18
TGTGCCAGCAGCCCTGTACTGACAGGCAGCTCCTACAATGAGCAGTTCTTC	CASSPVLTGSSYNEQFF	NA	TRBJ2-1	few	TRBV28
TGTGCCAGCAGTTACGCCGCGGGAGGGCCTACAGATACGCAGTATTTT	CASSYAAGGPTDTQYF	TRBD2	TRBJ2-3	NA	TRBV6-5
TGTGCCAGCAGGGGGGGGCAGACCAATCAGCCCCAGCATTTT	CASRGGQTNQPQHF	NA	TRBJ1-5	NA	TRBV2
TGTGCCAGCAGTTTATGGGGGACAGGGCACACTGAAGCTTTCTTT	CASSLWGTGHTEAFF	TRBD1	TRBJ1-1	NA	TRBV27
TGTGCCAGCATCGAGGGTGCGGGGCCGGGTGAGCAGTTCTTC	CASIEGAGPGEQFF	NA	TRBJ2-1	NA	TRBV13
TGTGCCAGCAGCGTAGGGACAGGGTTTTACGAGCAGTACTTC	CASSVGTGFYEQYF	TRBD1	TRBJ2-7	NA	TRBV9
TGTGCCAGCAGCTTGGGACTTTATGAGCAGTTCTTC	CASSLGLYEQFF	NA	TRBJ2-1	few	TRBV13
TGTGCCAGCAGTTCCCGAGGGGGCAACACCATATATTTT	CASSSRGGNTIYF	TRBD1	TRBJ1-3	once	TRBV5-8
TGTGCTAGCAGCTTAGAGGAGGAGGTTGGCAATCAGCCCCAGCATTTT	CASSLEEEVGNQPQHF	NA	TRBJ1-5	NA	TRBV7-7
TGTGCCAGCAGTTTCTTCCGGGAGCCCTACGAGCAGTACTTC	CASSFFREPYEQYF	NA	TRBJ2-7	NA	TRBV28
TGTGCCAGCAGCCCTAGTTCTTCAACGCACACTGAAGCTTTCTTT	CASSPSSSTHTEAFF	NA	TRBJ1-1	NA	TRBV11-2